This entry describes one T cell receptor (beta chain). Trimming took off 6 bases at V and 5 bases at J, with 13 bases between the two ends. CDR3 length: 13 residues. Germline CDR1 ENHRY, CDR2 SYGVKD. According to the study, genomic DNA was the template for TCR beta VDJ and CDR3 profiling. TCRdb called the reads again in MiXCR, with one record for every CDR3 protein. This sample yields roughly 120,000 distinct CDR3 sequences, of which 55% to 70% are seen a single time; 25% to 35% belongs to the top ten. This sample is part of a study of CD8+CD57+ T cells in acquired aplastic anemia. Patients picked for sequencing had shown CD8+CD57+ cell expansion detected by flow cytometry.

The source is a human donor with aplastic anemia. The sequenced sample consisted of sorted CD4+, CD8+, or CD8+CD57+ T cells (not recorded which) from PBMCs. The chain couples TRBV10-3 to TRBJ2-5; possibly TRBD1 or TRBD2 for D (7 bases each). The CDR3 loop is CAIRQGGVETQYF. CDR3 DNA: TGTGCCATCAGGCAGGGGGGGGTGGAGACCCAGTACTTC.